This T cell receptor beta chain stems from a study of blood T cells in healthy people across ages. Of note for this clonotype: The antigen is not known.

Every sample had a minimum of 7 million PBMCs isolated. Then a second PCR, running roughly 7 to 11 cycles, was carried out with a sample-barcoded 5' primer and a J-beta primer mix. TCRdb reprocessed the 5' RACE reads via MiXCR and lists one record per CDR3 protein. The sample shows about 1.6 million distinct CDR3 sequences, roughly 32% of them seen only once. This CDR3 spans 16 amino acids. Germline CDR1 is SGDLS and CDR2 is YYNGEE. Trimming shortened V by 4 bases and J by 4 bases, and 20 bases separated the two germline ends. Study findings and constraints: Since the PBMCs were unsorted, naive and antigen-experienced cells could not be conclusively compared. Strong correlation was found linking TCR beta diversity to naive T cell percentage.

The chain employs TRBV9 and TRBJ1-2; D not resolved. The sample comprised blood. This clonotype originated in a woman aged 25 to 45 in good health. CDR3 residues: CASSSPPGQHGYGYTF. The CDR3 bases are TGTGCCAGCAGCTCCCCCCCCGGGCAGCATGGCTATGGCTACACCTTC.